This entry features one T cell receptor (beta chain) sequence. This clonotype was recorded only once. Its target antigen remains unknown. No base qualities exist here, and no much larger clone lies one base off it. Single-read evidence is weak. The TCR beta CDR3 regions were amplified from the RNA transcripts. For the first round of RT-PCR on the TCR CDR3, the HTBI primer set was used together with the Qiagen OneStep RT-PCR kit. A second multiplex PCR round built the libraries, followed by size selection and purification. Sequencing of the libraries was done on an Illumina HiSeq2000 using paired-end 100 bp reads. Per the authors' processing: Raw data were processed with SOAPnuke, discarding reads with adapters, uncalled bases, mean Phred below 15, or no exact constant-primer or identifier match. COPE v1.2.5 was used to merge high-quality paired reads, and clonotypes were defined as unique nucleotide sequences. Clonotypes were aligned to IMGT TRBV, TRBD and TRBJ reference segments using MiTCR v1.1. The analysis was restricted to V-J combinations with a frequency above 0.0001, which together covered roughly 99% of the repertoires. The TCS score was defined as F50 (clonal expansion) divided by E x V (chaos), with BLOSUM62-based TCRdist calculated between CDR3 peptides within each V-J. Welch's t-statistics and random forest reduced 500 to 650 V-J features to 13, which were used in a naive Bayes classifier (R e1071). TCRdb trimmed public reads at Q25 via fastp, called clones via MiXCR and kept in-frame beta chains. Each CDR3 protein appears once, grouped with its most common genes and DNA. The V and J calls shown here were made by TCRdb, not taken from the authors' results. In all, the sample holds around 190,000 distinct CDR3 sequences, and approximately 16% of those were seen once. The top ten hold 53% of the sample.

CDR1 and CDR2 are drawn from the germline V gene (reference sequence): LNHDA, SQIVND. V is pared back by 1 base and J by 6 bases, with 12 bases lying between the germline termini. The CDR3 goes from the cysteine to the phenylalanine over 15 residues. CDR3 DNA is the only sequence kept; it has 45 bases, read in frame from the first base. The record originates from a study of T cells in Graves' hyperthyroidism and ophthalmopathy (dated by TCRdb to between 2018 and 2021). Regarding the complete study: Peripheral blood was sampled at the time of initial diagnosis, prior to any treatment. The roughly 91 discovery patients were randomly split 7:3 into training and test sets. After sampling, hyperthyroidism patients received methimazole starting at 30 mg daily, and ophthalmopathy patients received high-dose intravenous methylprednisolone. TCR Vbeta CDR3 sequencing of 135 peripheral blood samples (about 45 ophthalmopathy, 70 to 85 hyperthyroidism and some 17 progressor patients) is reported in the paper. Prospective prediction of ophthalmopathy was tested in an independent validation cohort of fewer than 20 hyperthyroidism patients and 17 patients who later progressed to ophthalmopathy. In six Graves' hyperthyroidism patients, the study also compared T-cell repertoires from thyroid tissue with T-cell repertoires from blood. A discovery cohort of about a hundred patients, 43 with Graves' ophthalmopathy and 57 with stable Graves' hyperthyroidism, was used to find distinguishing TCR V-J signatures.

Here is what the overall study found, with its caveats: In validation, progression to ophthalmopathy was predicted by the model with around 70% sensitivity and roughly 76% specificity, a median of roughly 6 months before onset. Sample size was not statistically predetermined, and investigators were not blinded to group allocation. Blood samples also contained most of the expanded thyroid clonotypes (frequency above 0.001), which suggests that blood repertoires may reflect thyroid immune responses. A 13 V-J signature model separated ophthalmopathy from stable hyperthyroidism, with around 91% sensitivity and about 81% specificity in cross-validation and 80%/75% in testing.

Stable Graves' hyperthyroidism was defined as the absence of progression to ophthalmopathy over 18 months of follow-up. The hyperthyroidism patients were between 18 and 65 years old and newly diagnosed, with a disease duration of less than 2 months. Any patient with an uncontrolled infection, another autoimmune disease, pregnancy or lactation was excluded. Clinical symptoms, serum thyroxine and TRAb, thyroid ultrasound, and orbital computed tomography formed the basis for the diagnoses. PBMCs were isolated from about 9 ml of fresh peripheral blood by Ficoll-Paque density gradient centrifugation. Total RNA was extracted with Trizol reagent, and quality was checked on an Agilent 2100 Bioanalyzer.

The sequencing input was blood. The sequence was obtained from a woman between 45 and 60 years old with Graves' hyperthyroidism. This sequence uses TRBV19 and TRBJ2-2, with no reliable assignment of the D segment. This receptor has the CDR3 CASSIGAWASGELFF. The DNA reads as follows: TGTGCCAGTAGTATAGGTGCCTGGGCGTCCGGGGAGCTGTTTTTT. Extended through the reference TRBV19 and TRBJ2-2 proteins, this CDR3 yields the full variable domain: DGGITQSPKYLFRKEGQNVTLSCEQNLNHDAMYWYRQDPGQGLRLIYYSQIVNDFQKGDIAEGYSVSREKKESFPLTVTSAQKNPTAFYLCASSIGAWASGELFFGEGSRLTVL.